Below, 17 T cell receptor beta chains from the same sample are listed, as sequenced in a study of spatial heterogeneity in lung cancer. The time point here: blood at routine non-recurrence follow-up after resection. Using its own MiXCR run on the 5' RACE reads, TCRdb lists one record per CDR3 protein. This table holds about 36,000 distinct CDR3 sequences, about 7.6% found once. The sequences come from PBMCs, collected at follow-up. Receptors originate from a male donor with early-stage non-small cell lung cancer.

This clonotype was found many times. The chain uses TRBV5-1 and TRBJ1-2; 8 nucleotides align to TRBD1. The CDR3 totals 15 residues. The V and J ends lost 3 bases and 1 base, in that order; junction bases with no gene match: 5. Germline CDR1 reads SGHRS; CDR2 reads YFSETQ. DNA of the CDR3: TGCGCCAGCAGCTACGACAGGGGAGATAACTATGGCTACACCTTC. The encoded protein is CASSYDRGDNYGYTF.

This clonotype has at least ten counts. The chain recombines TRBV7-6 with TRBJ2-5; 8 nucleotides line up with TRBD2. Germline CDR1 reads SGHVS; CDR2 reads FNYEAQ. The CDR3 sequence is 14 residues long. The J segment lost 5 bases and the V segment lost 1 base, leaving 3 bases of the junction unmatched. CDR3 DNA sequence: TGTGCCAGCAGCTTAGGAGCGGGGGTTGAGACCCAGTACTTC. Translated, it gives CASSLGAGVETQYF.

This clonotype was recorded a few times. The chain carries TRBV7-3 and TRBJ2-1; D uncertain. The length of the CDR3 is 15 residues. Per the germline V gene, CDR1 is SGHTA and CDR2 is FQGTGA. V lost 5 bases to trimming and J lost 9 bases, with 20 bases between them. CDR3 residues: CASSLDGSRGGEQFF. As DNA, the CDR3 is TGTGCCAGCAGCCTCGACGGGTCCCGCGGCGGTGAGCAGTTCTTC.

This clonotype was counted only a few times. The chain joins TRBV6-6 to TRBJ1-5; 9 bases align to TRBD1. Unmatched junction bases numbered 5, after V lost 5 bases and J lost 12 bases. This CDR3 has 12 amino acids. Per germline, CDR1 MNHNY and CDR2 SVGAGI (reference sequence). CDR3 residues: CASSLGQGHQHF. The CDR3 DNA reads as TGTGCCAGCAGTCTCGGACAGGGGCACCAGCATTTT.

This clonotype was counted at least ten times. The chain uses TRBV9 and TRBJ1-5; D might be TRBD1 (5 bases). V lost 3 bases, J lost 3 bases, and 13 bases lay in between. Germline CDR1 is SGDLS and CDR2 is YYNGEE. This CDR3 has 15 residues. CDR3 amino acids: CASSAEGRVNQPQHF. The CDR3 coding sequence is TGTGCCAGCAGCGCCGAAGGCAGGGTCAATCAGCCCCAGCATTTT.

This clonotype was observed a few times. This sequence joins TRBV6-1 and TRBJ2-2; D may be TRBD1 (6 bases). The CDR3 runs to 14 residues. CDR1 and CDR2 from the germline V gene are MNHNS and SASEGT. V lost 10 bases and J lost 2, with 14 bases in between. DNA of the CDR3: TGTGCCACCTTCGGACAGAGTAACACCGGGGAGCTGTTTTTT. It encodes CATFGQSNTGELFF.

CDR3 residues: CASRDRPNTEAFF. Here the CDR3 DNA reads TGTGCCAGCCGGGACCGACCGAACACTGAAGCTTTCTTT. The gene calls are TRBV19 and TRBJ1-1; possible D gene TRBD1, 5 bases. V shed 9 bases and J shed 1 base, with 12 bases lying between them. From germline, CDR1 is LNHDA and CDR2 SQIVND (reference sequence). The CDR3 has 13 amino acids.

This clonotype occurred a few times. V gene TRBV10-2 combines with J gene TRBJ1-3; the D is unclear. This CDR3 is 15 amino acids long. Per germline, CDR1 WSHSY and CDR2 SAAADI. V was cut by 0 bases and J by 0 bases, with 6 bases left in between. The DNA of the CDR3 is TGCGCCAGCAGTGAGTCATCCCCCTCTGGAAACACCATATATTTT. Translation gives CASSESSPSGNTIYF.

This chain connects TRBV6-6 to TRBJ2-3; 15 bases fit TRBD2. Germline V gene lookup returns CDR1 MNHNY and CDR2 SVGAGI (reference sequence). V lost 6 bases, J lost 6 bases, and 4 bases stayed unmatched. CDR3 length: 15 amino acids. CDR3 region: CASSRTSGGVDTQYF. The CDR3 DNA follows: TGTGCCAGCAGCAGGACTAGCGGGGGGGTGGATACGCAGTATTTT.

This clonotype was counted ten times or more. V gene TRBV7-2 combines with J gene TRBJ1-5; D is ambiguous. The V end lost 0 bases, the J end lost 5 bases, and 5 bases lay between the germline ends. CDR1 is SGHTA and CDR2 is FQGNSA in the germline V gene. The CDR3 is made up of 13 amino acids. Written as DNA, the CDR3 is TGTGCCAGCAGCTTAGCCGCAGATCAGCCCCAGCATTTT. It specifies CASSLAADQPQHF.

This clonotype was recorded many times. In nucleotides, the CDR3 is TGTGCCAGCAGCCCCGGGGTGGGGGACCTCGAGCAGTACTTC. Its protein product is CASSPGVGDLEQYF. The chain joins TRBV7-6 to TRBJ2-7; D might be TRBD1 or TRBD2, each matching 5 bases. The germline gives CDR1 SGHVS, CDR2 FNYEAQ. The CDR3 consists of 14 residues. The V and J ends lost 5 bases and 6 bases respectively, with 17 bases between them.

This clonotype came up many times. This chain connects TRBV5-1 to TRBJ1-1, with no clear D. V was cut by 0 bases and J by 2 bases, with 8 bases left in between. Germline V gene sequence: CDR1 SGHRS, CDR2 YFSETQ. The CDR3 runs to 14 residues. CDR3 sequence reads: CASSLATANTEAFF. In DNA, the CDR3 is TGCGCCAGCAGCTTGGCGACCGCTAACACTGAAGCTTTCTTT.

The rearrangement joins TRBV6-1 to TRBJ2-3; 7 nucleotides line up with TRBD1. V shed 7 bases and J 2 bases; nucleotides not matched to a gene: 15. CDR1 and CDR2 from the germline V gene are MNHNS and SASEGT. This CDR3 is 17 amino acids long. The DNA for the CDR3 is TGTGCCAGCATCCTTTCGGTCGGGACAGCACTCACAGATACGCAGTATTTT. It encodes CASILSVGTALTDTQYF.

This clonotype was detected ten times or more. The chain's CDR3 is CASSPTSGGASEQFF. The CDR3 nucleotides are TGTGCCAGCAGTCCAACTAGCGGGGGGGCATCTGAGCAGTTCTTC. The V and J genes are TRBV6-5 and TRBJ2-1, with 13 nucleotides matching TRBD2. The CDR3 totals 15 residues. The germline V gene has CDR1 MNHEY and CDR2 SVGAGI. V dropped 5 bases and J dropped 9; count of bases not matched to a gene: 7.

The chain carries TRBV30 and TRBJ2-2; a possible D gene is TRBD2 (6 bases). Per germline, CDR1 GTSNPN and CDR2 SVGIG (reference sequence). CDR3 size: 16 residues. V was pared by 1 base and J by 1 base, with 13 bases between. CDR3 sequence: CAWSGSGGVNTGELFF. CDR3 nucleotides: TGTGCCTGGAGTGGGTCGGGCGGGGTGAACACCGGGGAGCTGTTTTTT.

This clonotype came up many times. The rearrangement joins TRBV18 to TRBJ1-4; D is undetermined. CDR1 and CDR2 (germline): KGHSH, LQKENI. V was clipped by 3 bases and J by 5 bases, with 7 bases between them. The CDR3 length is 13 residues. The CDR3 DNA follows: TGTGCCAGCTCACCTCGGACGAATGAAAAACTGTTTTTT. Protein sequence: CASSPRTNEKLFF.

In its sample, this clonotype was seen many times. The chain uses TRBV5-1 and TRBJ1-4; D ambiguous. Trimming removed 0 bases at V and 8 bases at J, with 11 bases between. CDR1 and CDR2 (germline): SGHRS, YFSETQ. This CDR3 region has 14 residues. As DNA, the CDR3 is TGCGCCAGCAGCTTGGAGACCCTGGGGGAAAAACTGTTTTTT. It codes for CASSLETLGEKLFF.